These T cell receptor beta chains were read from a single sample in a study of blood T cell repertoires in COVID-19. TCRdb keeps only in-frame clones here, not all; method: immunoSEQ multiplex PCR. Of a few hundred thousand clones listed, approximately 90% are singletons. Specimen: peripheral blood. These receptors were collected from a woman aged 45-60 years who had recovered from COVID-19. Each CDR3 is given with its conserved first and last residue.

>TRBJ2-1|TRBV4-1
CASSLPHGTYNEQFF
>TRBJ2-5|TRBV6-2/TRBV6-3
CASSYSILAGELEETQYF
>TRBJ2-1|TRBV5-4
CASSYPRQGPHNEQFF
>TRBJ2-3|TRBV24-1
CATPRREGNYTQYF
>TRBJ2-5|TRBV9
CASSEDLSTSGGRTQYF
>TRBJ2-3|TRBV6-4
CASSPSSGRATDTQYF
>TRBJ2-7|TRBV6-5
CASTRDLASYEQYF
>TRBJ2-7|TRBV19
CASSSGQGSYEQYF
>TRBJ2-7|TRBV9
CASSVTPIASGGAYEQYF
>TRBJ1-4|TRBV30
CAWARGLGEKLFF
>TRBJ2-2|TRBV7-8
CASSLSTGELFF
>TRBJ2-7|TRBV7-2
CASSLAQSAREQYF
>TRBJ1-5|TRBV7-9
CASSLEGVPGSQHF
>TRBJ2-4|TRBV28
CASSWGGVGIQYF
>TRBJ2-7|TRBV11-1
CASSLGRGQGRGWPTF
>TRBJ1-6|TRBV11-3
CASSLGSGSPLHF
>TRBJ2-7|TRBV11-2
CASSPIGASLEQYF
>TRBJ1-5|TRBV19
CASSIERQSQPQHF
>TRBJ2-5|TRBV18
CASSPGQTGETQYF
>TRBJ2-7|TRBV7-2
CASSSGQPYEQYF
>TRBJ1-5|TRBV7-2
CASSLVGQGSIQPQHF
>TRBJ1-1|TRBV7-3
CASSLLGEGFTEAFF
>TRBJ1-2|TRBV30
CAWSWTAGYTF
>TRBJ1-2|TRBV4-2
CASSQVREPGYTF
>TRBJ2-7|TRBV7-3
CASSFGQSYEQYF
>TRBJ1-1|TRBV27
CASSWGQRNTEAFF
>TRBJ1-5|TRBV2
CASSAQGADLPQHF
>TRBJ2-5|TRBV12-3/TRBV12-4
CASSLHSQTQYF
>TRBJ1-5|TRBV19
CASSSGAGQPQHF
>TRBJ2-3|TRBV18
CASSLDLPDTQYF
>TRBJ1-3|TRBV29-1
CSVSGQSSGNTIYF
>TRBJ2-5|TRBV18
CASSPPNPRYRGNQETQYF
>TRBJ2-1|TRBV5-1
CASRGLNYYNEQFF
>TRBJ1-6|TRBV7-2
CASSLLSSYNSPLHF
>TRBJ2-1|TRBV20-1
CSVGDHLRGVF
>TRBJ1-6|TRBV19
CASSQPGQHNSPLHF
>TRBJ2-7|TRBV7-7
CASSRGTAFSYEQYF
>TRBJ2-7|TRBV24-1
CATSEWGTGSGERSEQYF
>TRBJ2-7|TRBV30
CAWSMGDSPYEQYF
>TRBJ1-1|TRBV15
CATSGGFGTEAFF
>TRBJ2-7|TRBV6-2/TRBV6-3
CASSYGGREQYF
>TRBJ2-3|TRBV14
CASSPRDRKVADTQYF
>TRBJ2-3|TRBV5-1
CASSLVALGGDTQYF
>TRBJ1-6|TRBV30
CAWSVLAGGMTLHF
>TRBJ1-5|TRBV7-3
CASSLVGRSKRPQHF
>TRBJ2-2|TRBV9
CASSVGLAGTGELFF
>TRBJ2-7|TRBV4-1
CARTPTGSYEQYF
>TRBJ2-5|TRBV15
CATSRGTPLRETQYF
>TRBJ1-5|TRBV3-1/TRBV3-2
CASSQDTRPQHF
>TRBJ1-1|TRBV7-9
CASSWTVNTEAFF
>TRBJ2-7|TRBV27
CASSSSGPEYEQYF
>TRBJ2-3|TRBV5-4
CASSLRKAGQRGTDTQYF